The 21 T cell receptor beta chains listed next were all sequenced from one sample in a study of cytomegalovirus exposure and HLA in healthy donors. The study ran its PCR with 60 Vbeta and 13 Jbeta primers. Produced via immunoSEQ multiplex PCR; TCRdb's table is partial and in-frame only. The table lists approximately 210,000 clones, approximately 86% of them singletons, with roughly 1.7% in the top ten. Sequencing used PBMCs. All receptors come from a woman between 18 and 29 years old in good health and CMV-seronegative.

The V and J genes are TRBV15 and TRBJ2-2; 10 bases are shared with TRBD2. After removal of 1 base from V and 6 bases from J, the junction contained 2 bases not matched to a gene. CDR3 length: 15 residues. Germline lookup yields CDR1 LNHNV and CDR2 YYDKDF (reference sequence). The CDR3 DNA follows: TGTGCCACCAGCAGAGCCGGGACTAGCGCCGGGGAGCTGTTTTTT. Its translation is CATSRAGTSAGELFF.

J is TRBJ2-1 and V is TRBV5-1; 11 positions match TRBD2. The CDR3 is 17 residues long. Losses at the gene ends were 0 bases for V and 5 bases for J; bases not matched to a gene: 7. CDR1 SGHRS and CDR2 YFSETQ come from the germline V gene. CDR3 sequence: CASSLATSGRSHNEQFF. The CDR3 region has the DNA TGCGCCAGCAGCTTGGCAACTAGCGGGAGAAGCCACAATGAGCAGTTCTTC.

The CDR3 loop reads CASSDDPDRVSYEQYF. CDR3 nucleotide sequence: TGTGCCAGCAGCGACGACCCGGACAGGGTCTCCTACGAGCAGTACTTC. The gene calls are TRBV9 and TRBJ2-7, with TRBD1 matching over 8 bases. The trim removed 3 bases at V and 0 bases at J, leaving 8 bases unmatched. There are 16 residues in the CDR3. The germline CDR1 and CDR2 sequences are SGDLS and YYNGEE.

The rearrangement links TRBV27 to TRBJ2-7, with 10 bases aligning to TRBD2. J was trimmed by 2 bases and V by 3 bases; bases with no gene match: 1. This CDR3 region has 14 residues. Germline CDR1 and CDR2: MNHEY and SMNVEV (reference sequence). The CDR3 DNA reads TGTGCCAGCAGTTTGCTAGCGGGGGCCTACGAGCAGTACTTC. It encodes CASSLLAGAYEQYF.

This rearrangement joins TRBV29-1 to TRBJ2-1; tentatively, D is TRBD2 (5 bases). Trimming took off 7 bases at V and 2 bases at J, with 12 bases between the two ends. This CDR3 contains 13 residues. Germline values: CDR1 SQVTM, CDR2 ANQGSEA. The CDR3 protein is CSGAGVPYNEQFF. Written as DNA, the CDR3 is TGCAGCGGTGCCGGGGTCCCCTACAATGAGCAGTTCTTC.

The chain links TRBV7-8 to TRBJ2-5; 8 bases line up with TRBD2. With V trimmed by 4 bases and J by 5 bases, 12 bases remained unmatched. Germline CDR1 SGHVS, CDR2 FQNEAQ. The CDR3 has 16 amino acids. The CDR3 DNA follows: TGTGCCAGCAGCTCATGGGCCGGCGGGAGGAGGGAGACCCAGTACTTC. Its translation is CASSSWAGGRRETQYF.

This chain links TRBV19 with TRBJ1-1; a weak D match, TRBD1 (5 bases). Trimming pared 3 bases from V and 5 bases from J, leaving 10 bases between. The germline V gene has CDR1 LNHDA and CDR2 SQIVND (reference sequence). This CDR3 is 13 amino acids long. The CDR3 sequence: CASSIGGGTEAFF. The DNA for the CDR3 is TGTGCCAGTAGTATTGGGGGAGGGACTGAAGCTTTCTTT.

This clone has more than one count but fewer than ten. The chain uses TRBV4-1 and TRBJ1-1, with D hard to call. Per germline, CDR1 MGHRA and CDR2 YSYEKL. V was shortened by 1 base and J by 7 bases, with 7 bases between the two germline ends. The CDR3 is 12 amino acids. This chain's CDR3 is CASSQGASEAFF. Written as DNA, the CDR3 is TGCGCCAGCAGCCAAGGTGCCAGTGAAGCTTTCTTT.

This clone appeared a few times. At one end the junction does not follow the germline gene, possibly because of a read error. V is TRBV5-6 and J is TRBJ2-1; D gene uncertain. The CDR3 totals 11 residues. The germline V gene encodes CDR1 SGHDT and CDR2 YYEEEE. Written as DNA, the CDR3 is TGTGCCAGCAGCGCCTATAATGAGCAGTTCTTC. It codes for CASSAYNEQFF.

The gene calls are TRBV11-3 and TRBJ2-7, with 7 bases matching TRBD2. The trim removed 0 bases at V and 2 bases at J, leaving 4 bases unmatched. CDR3 length: 15 residues. Germline-derived CDR1 and CDR2 are SGHNT and YENEEA. The CDR3 is CASSLEIAGAYEQYF. The CDR3 DNA reads as TGTGCCAGCAGCTTAGAAATCGCGGGGGCCTACGAGCAGTACTTC.

The chain links TRBV6-5 to TRBJ1-1; D perhaps matches TRBD1 (6 bases). CDR1 is MNHEY and CDR2 is SVGAGI in the germline V gene. Trimming took off 2 bases at V and 1 base at J, with 11 bases between the two ends. The CDR3 length is 15 residues. The CDR3 here is CASSYGQGWNTEAFF. The CDR3 DNA sequence: TGTGCCAGCAGTTACGGTCAGGGGTGGAACACTGAAGCTTTCTTT.

V is TRBV7-9 and J is TRBJ1-1; D is undetermined. Germline-derived CDR1 and CDR2 are SEHNR and FQNEAQ (reference sequence). The CDR3 totals 13 residues. Trimming took 6 bases from V and 0 from J, leaving 8 bases between them. The CDR3 sequence: CASRKTMNTEAFF. In nucleotides, the CDR3 is TGTGCCAGCAGGAAGACAATGAACACTGAAGCTTTCTTT.

The V gene is TRBV7-8, the J gene TRBJ1-1; TRBD1 might be the D (5 bases). The germline gives CDR1 SGHVS, CDR2 FQNEAQ. CDR3 size: 14 residues. Trimming left V 5 bases short and J 3 bases short, with 13 bases between. CDR3 nucleotide sequence: TGTGCCAGCAGCGCTGGGAAAGGGGACACTGAAGCTTTCTTT. Protein product: CASSAGKGDTEAFF.

This clone was recorded once. The chain employs TRBV7-9 and TRBJ2-7, with 9 nucleotides matching TRBD2. V lost 1 base to trimming and J lost 5 bases; unmatched junction nucleotides: 9. The CDR3 extends over 16 amino acids. Germline V gives CDR1 SEHNR, CDR2 FQNEAQ (reference sequence). The DNA of the CDR3 is TGTGCCAGCAGCTTAGAGGTGCGGGAGGGCCTCCACGAGCAGTACTTC. Translated: CASSLEVREGLHEQYF.

This sequence joins TRBV7-9 and TRBJ2-3; 12 bases match TRBD2. Per the germline V gene, CDR1 is SEHNR and CDR2 is FQNEAQ (reference sequence). After removal of 1 base from V and 2 bases from J, the junction contained 7 bases not matched to a gene. The CDR3 covers 18 residues. CDR3 amino acids: CASSLVLAGGRPTDTQYF. The DNA of the CDR3 is TGTGCCAGCAGCTTAGTACTAGCGGGAGGCCGACCCACAGATACGCAGTATTTT.

CDR3 loop: CASSSYHVALNEQFF. The CDR3 coding sequence is TGTGCCAGCAGCTCTTATCACGTGGCATTAAATGAGCAGTTCTTC. The rearrangement uses TRBV11-2 and TRBJ2-1; D not resolved. The germline V gene encodes CDR1 SGHAT and CDR2 FQNNGV. The CDR3 is made up of 15 amino acids. Trimming removed 4 bases from V and 7 bases from J, with 17 bases in between.

The DNA of the CDR3 is TGTGCCAGCAGTCCCGGGACAGGGGGCATGAGGGAGCTGTTTTTT. Translated: CASSPGTGGMRELFF. V and J are TRBV7-9 and TRBJ2-2; 12 bases match TRBD1. CDR1 is SEHNR and CDR2 is FQNEAQ in the germline V gene (reference sequence). Unmatched junction bases numbered 8, after V lost 6 bases and J lost 9 bases. The CDR3 runs to 15 residues.

V gene TRBV5-5 combines with J gene TRBJ2-7; 14 positions agree with TRBD2. The CDR3 has 16 residues. After removal of 4 bases from V and 4 bases from J, the junction contained 7 bases not matched to a gene. The germline gives CDR1 SGHKS, CDR2 YYEKEE (reference sequence). The CDR3 loop reads CASSLRTSGGRYEQYF. The CDR3 region has the DNA TGTGCCAGCAGCCTTCGGACTAGCGGGGGGAGATACGAGCAGTACTTC.

This clone was observed at least ten times. Other DNA sequences in the same sample also yield this CDR3. The rearrangement uses TRBV5-4 and TRBJ2-7; the D gene is possibly TRBD2 (6 bases). Germline V CDR1 and CDR2: SGHNT, YYREEE (reference sequence). This CDR3 is 11 amino acids long. V lost 4 bases and J 4 bases, leaving 6 bases between the germline ends. The CDR3 spells CASSRGYEQYF. As DNA, the CDR3 is TGTGCCAGCAGCCGGGGGTACGAGCAGTACTTC.

The rearrangement uses TRBV7-8 and TRBJ2-6; 9 bases agree with TRBD1. Trimming at V came to 4 bases and at J to 2 bases, leaving 3 bases not matched to a gene. CDR1 SGHVS and CDR2 FQNEAQ come from the germline V gene. This CDR3 is built from 16 residues. The CDR3 sequence is CASSSRQGAGANVLTF. In DNA, the CDR3 is TGTGCCAGCAGCTCAAGACAGGGGGCTGGGGCCAACGTCCTGACTTTC.

The chain recombines TRBV6-5 with TRBJ2-3; TRBD1 aligns across 8 bases. In germline, CDR1 is MNHEY, CDR2 SVGAGI. V lost 5 bases and J lost 4; bases outside the gene matches: 8. This CDR3 has 15 residues. CDR3 DNA sequence: TGTGCCAGCAGTCTCAGGGGGCGCACTTCAGATACGCAGTATTTT. Its translation: CASSLRGRTSDTQYF.